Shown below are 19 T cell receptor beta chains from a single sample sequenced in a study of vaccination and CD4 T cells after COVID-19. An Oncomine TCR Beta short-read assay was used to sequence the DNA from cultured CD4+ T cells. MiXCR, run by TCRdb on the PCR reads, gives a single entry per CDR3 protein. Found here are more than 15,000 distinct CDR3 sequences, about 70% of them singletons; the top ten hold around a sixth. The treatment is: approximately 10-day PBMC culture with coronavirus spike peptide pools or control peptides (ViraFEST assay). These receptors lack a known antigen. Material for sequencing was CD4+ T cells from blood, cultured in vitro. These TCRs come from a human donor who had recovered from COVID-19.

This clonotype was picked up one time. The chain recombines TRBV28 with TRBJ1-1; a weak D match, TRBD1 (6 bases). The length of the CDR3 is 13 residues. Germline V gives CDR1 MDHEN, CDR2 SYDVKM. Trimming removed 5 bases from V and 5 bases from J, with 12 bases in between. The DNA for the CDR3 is TGTGCCAGCAGTCTTTACAGGGTAACTGAAGCTTTCTTT. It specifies CASSLYRVTEAFF. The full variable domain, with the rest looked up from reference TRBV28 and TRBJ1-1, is DVKVTQSSRYLVKRTGEKVFLECVQDMDHENMFWYRQDPGLGLRLIYFSYDVKMKEKGDIPEGYSVSREKKERFSLILESASTNQTSMYLCASSLYRVTEAFFGQGTRLTVV.

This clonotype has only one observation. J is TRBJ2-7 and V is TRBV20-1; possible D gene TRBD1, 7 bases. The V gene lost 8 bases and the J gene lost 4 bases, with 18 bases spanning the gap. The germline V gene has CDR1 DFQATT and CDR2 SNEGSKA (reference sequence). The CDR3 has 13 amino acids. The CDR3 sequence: CSLPGGPRYEQYF. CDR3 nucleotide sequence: TGCAGTCTCCCAGGGGGGCCCCGTTACGAGCAGTACTTC.

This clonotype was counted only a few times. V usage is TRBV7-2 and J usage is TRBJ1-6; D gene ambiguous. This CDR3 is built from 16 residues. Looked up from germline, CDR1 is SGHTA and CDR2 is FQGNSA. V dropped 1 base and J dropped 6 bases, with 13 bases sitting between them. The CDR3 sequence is CASSLGFGSINSPLHF. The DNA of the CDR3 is TGTGCCAGCAGCTTAGGTTTCGGCAGCATTAATTCACCCCTCCACTTT.

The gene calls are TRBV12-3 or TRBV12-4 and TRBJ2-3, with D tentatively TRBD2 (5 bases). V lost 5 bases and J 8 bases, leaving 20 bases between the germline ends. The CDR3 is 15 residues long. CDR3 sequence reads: CASSLVTPTAGTQYF. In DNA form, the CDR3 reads TGTGCCAGCAGTCTAGTAACCCCGACGGCGGGTACGCAGTATTTT.

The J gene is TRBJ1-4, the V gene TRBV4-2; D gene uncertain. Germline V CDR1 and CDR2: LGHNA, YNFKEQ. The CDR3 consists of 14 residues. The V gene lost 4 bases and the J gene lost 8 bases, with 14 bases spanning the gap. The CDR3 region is CASSRGSLGEKLFF. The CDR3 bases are TGTGCCAGCAGCCGAGGGTCATTAGGGGAAAAACTGTTTTTT.

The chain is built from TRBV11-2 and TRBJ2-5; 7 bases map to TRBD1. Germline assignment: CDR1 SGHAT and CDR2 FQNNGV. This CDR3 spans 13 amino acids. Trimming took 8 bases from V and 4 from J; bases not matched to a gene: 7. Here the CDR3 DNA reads TGTGCCAGCGGAAGGACAGGATTAGAGACCCAGTACTTC. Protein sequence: CASGRTGLETQYF. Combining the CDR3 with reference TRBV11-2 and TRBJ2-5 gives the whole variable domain EAGVAQSPRYKIIEKRQSVAFWCNPISGHATLYWYQQILGQGPKLLIQFQNNGVVDDSQLPKDRFSAERLKGVDSTLKIQPAKLEDSAVYLCASGRTGLETQYFGPGTRLLVL.

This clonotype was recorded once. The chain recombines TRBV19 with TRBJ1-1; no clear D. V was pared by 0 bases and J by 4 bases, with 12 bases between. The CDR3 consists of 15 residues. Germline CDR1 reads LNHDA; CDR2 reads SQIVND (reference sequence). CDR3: CASSIDRRAGTEAFF. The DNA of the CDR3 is TGTGCCAGTAGTATAGACCGTCGAGCGGGCACTGAAGCTTTCTTT.

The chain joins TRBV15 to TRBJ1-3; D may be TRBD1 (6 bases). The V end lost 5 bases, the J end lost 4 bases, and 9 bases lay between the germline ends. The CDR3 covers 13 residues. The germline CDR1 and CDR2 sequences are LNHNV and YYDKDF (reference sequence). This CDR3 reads CATSPGAGNTIYF. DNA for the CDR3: TGTGCCACCAGCCCGGGGGCAGGAAACACCATATATTTT.

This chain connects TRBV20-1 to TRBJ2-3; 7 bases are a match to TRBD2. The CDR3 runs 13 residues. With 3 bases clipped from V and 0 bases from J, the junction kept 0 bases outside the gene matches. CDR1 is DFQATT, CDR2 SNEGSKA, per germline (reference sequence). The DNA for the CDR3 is TGCAGTGCTAGTAGCGGGAGCACAGATACGCAGTATTTT. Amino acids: CSASSGSTDTQYF.

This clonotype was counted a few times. CDR3 in DNA: TGTGCCAGCAGCCAAGATCCCGTAGGCCATCAGCCCCAGCATTTT. Protein product: CASSQDPVGHQPQHF. The chain carries TRBV4-2 and TRBJ1-5; no reliable D call. Trimming removed 0 bases at V and 5 bases at J, with 11 bases between. The CDR3 consists of 15 residues. CDR1 is LGHNA and CDR2 is YNFKEQ in the germline V gene.

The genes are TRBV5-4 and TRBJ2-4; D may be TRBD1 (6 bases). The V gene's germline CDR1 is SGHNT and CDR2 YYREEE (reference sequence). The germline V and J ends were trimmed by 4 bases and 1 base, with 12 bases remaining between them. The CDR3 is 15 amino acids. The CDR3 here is CASSPQGRAKNIQYF. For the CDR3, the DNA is TGTGCCAGCAGCCCACAGGGAAGGGCCAAAAACATTCAGTACTTC.

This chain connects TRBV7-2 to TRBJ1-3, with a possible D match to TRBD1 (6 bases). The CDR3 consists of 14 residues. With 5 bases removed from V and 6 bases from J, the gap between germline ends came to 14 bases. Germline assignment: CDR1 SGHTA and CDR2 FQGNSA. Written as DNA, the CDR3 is TGTGCCAGCAGCCGGACAGAGCTCGAAAACACCATATATTTT. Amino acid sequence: CASSRTELENTIYF.

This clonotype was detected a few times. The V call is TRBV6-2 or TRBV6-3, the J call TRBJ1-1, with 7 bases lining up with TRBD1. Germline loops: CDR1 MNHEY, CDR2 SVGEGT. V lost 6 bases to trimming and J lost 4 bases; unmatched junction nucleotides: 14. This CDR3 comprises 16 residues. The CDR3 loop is CASSLPPRKGATEAFF. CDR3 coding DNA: TGTGCCAGCAGCCTACCCCCCCGGAAGGGGGCCACTGAAGCTTTCTTT.

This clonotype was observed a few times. The CDR3 protein is CASQGQGNGYTF. The CDR3 region has the DNA TGCGCCAGCCAGGGACAGGGTAATGGCTACACCTTC. The rearrangement uses TRBV10-2 and TRBJ1-2; 9 bases match TRBD1. After removal of 8 bases from V and 6 bases from J, the junction contained 4 bases not matched to a gene. Germline values: CDR1 WSHSY, CDR2 SAAADI. This CDR3 region has 12 residues.

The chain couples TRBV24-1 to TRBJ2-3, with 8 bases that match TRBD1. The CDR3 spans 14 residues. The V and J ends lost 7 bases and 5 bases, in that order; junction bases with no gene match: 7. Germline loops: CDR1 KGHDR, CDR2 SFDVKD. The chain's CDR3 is CATRAQGEVDTQYF. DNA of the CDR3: TGTGCCACCAGGGCACAGGGGGAGGTAGATACGCAGTATTTT.

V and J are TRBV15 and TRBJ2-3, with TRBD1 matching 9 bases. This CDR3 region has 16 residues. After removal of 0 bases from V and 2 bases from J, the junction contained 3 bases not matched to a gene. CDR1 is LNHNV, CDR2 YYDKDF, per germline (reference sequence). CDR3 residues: CATSRERDRVTDTQYF. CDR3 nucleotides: TGTGCCACCAGCAGAGAACGGGACAGGGTCACAGATACGCAGTATTTT. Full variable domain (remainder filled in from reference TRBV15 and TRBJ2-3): DAMVIQNPRYQVTQFGKPVTLSCSQTLNHNVMYWYQQKSSQAPKLLFHYYDKDFNNEADTPDNFQSRRPNTSFCFLDIRSPGLGDTAMYLCATSRERDRVTDTQYFGPGTRLTVL.

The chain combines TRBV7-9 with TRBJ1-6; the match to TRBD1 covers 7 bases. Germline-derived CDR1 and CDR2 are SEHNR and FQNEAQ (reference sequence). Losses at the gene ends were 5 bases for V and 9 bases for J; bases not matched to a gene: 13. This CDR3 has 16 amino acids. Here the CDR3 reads CASSAKGQLNTSPLHF. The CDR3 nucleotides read TGTGCCAGCAGCGCGAAGGGACAGCTGAATACTTCACCCCTCCACTTT.

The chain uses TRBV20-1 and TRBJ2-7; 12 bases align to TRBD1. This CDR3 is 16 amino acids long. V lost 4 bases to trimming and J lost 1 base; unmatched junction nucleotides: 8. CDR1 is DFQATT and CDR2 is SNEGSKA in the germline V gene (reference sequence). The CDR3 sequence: CSATGTGGGMSYEQYF. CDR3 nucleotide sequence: TGCAGTGCTACCGGGACAGGGGGCGGGATGTCCTACGAGCAGTACTTC.

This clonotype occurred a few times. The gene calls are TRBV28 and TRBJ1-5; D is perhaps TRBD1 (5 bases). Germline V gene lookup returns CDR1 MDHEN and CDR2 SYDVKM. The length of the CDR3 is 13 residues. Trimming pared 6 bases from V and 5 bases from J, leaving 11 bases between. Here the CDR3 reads CASRGAAYQPQHF. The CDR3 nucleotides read TGTGCCAGCAGAGGGGCCGCATATCAGCCCCAGCATTTT.